This T cell receptor beta chain was sequenced during a study of T cells expressing NK-cell markers. TCR beta cDNA was made by 5'RACE template switching with UMIs. From its re-call of the 5' RACE reads, TCRdb lists each CDR3 protein once, without DNA. This sample carries about 390,000 distinct CDR3 sequences, with approximately 11% going to the ten biggest clones. The CDR3 runs 15 residues. Germline lookup yields CDR1 LNHDA and CDR2 SQIVND (reference sequence). With respect to this clonotype: The antigen is unknown.

Notes on the study in general: HCMV specificity was not established for the expanded NKG2C+ T cell clones.

Sequenced material: blood T cells: a sorted CD56 or NKG2C T cell subset, CD4+ or CD8+ T cells, or bulk PBMC T cells (not recorded which). This chain uses TRBV19 with TRBJ1-2; there is no DNA to check the TCRdb D call of TRBD1. This receptor was obtained from a woman aged 45-60 years in good health. The CDR3 protein is CASRLFWQGADGYTF.